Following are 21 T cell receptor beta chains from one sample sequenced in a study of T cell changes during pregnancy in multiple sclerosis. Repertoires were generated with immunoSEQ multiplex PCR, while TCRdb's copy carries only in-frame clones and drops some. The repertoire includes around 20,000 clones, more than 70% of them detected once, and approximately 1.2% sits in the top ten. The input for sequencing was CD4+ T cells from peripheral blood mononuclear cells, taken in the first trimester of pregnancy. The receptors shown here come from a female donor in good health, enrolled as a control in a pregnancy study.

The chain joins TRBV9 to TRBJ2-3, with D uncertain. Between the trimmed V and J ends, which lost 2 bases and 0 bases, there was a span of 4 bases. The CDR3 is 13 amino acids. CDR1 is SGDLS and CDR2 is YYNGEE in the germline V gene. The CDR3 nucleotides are TGTGCCAGCAGCGTTCTGAGCACAGATACGCAGTATTTT. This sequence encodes CASSVLSTDTQYF.

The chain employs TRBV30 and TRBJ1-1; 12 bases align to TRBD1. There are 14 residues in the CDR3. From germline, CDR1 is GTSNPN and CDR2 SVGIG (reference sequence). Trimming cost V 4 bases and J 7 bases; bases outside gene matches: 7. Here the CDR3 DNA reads TGTGCCTGGATTCGGGACAGGGGGCGAAGTGAAGCTTTCTTT. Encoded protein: CAWIRDRGRSEAFF.

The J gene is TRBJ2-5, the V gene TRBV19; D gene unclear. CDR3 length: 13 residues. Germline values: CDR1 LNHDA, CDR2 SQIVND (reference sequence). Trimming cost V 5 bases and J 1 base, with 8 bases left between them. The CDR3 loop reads CASSAASQETQYF. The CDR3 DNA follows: TGTGCCAGTAGTGCGGCCAGCCAAGAGACCCAGTACTTC. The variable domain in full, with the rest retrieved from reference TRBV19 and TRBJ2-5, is DGGITQSPKYLFRKEGQNVTLSCEQNLNHDAMYWYRQDPGQGLRLIYYSQIVNDFQKGDIAEGYSVSREKKESFPLTVTSAQKNPTAFYLCASSAASQETQYFGPGTRLLVL.

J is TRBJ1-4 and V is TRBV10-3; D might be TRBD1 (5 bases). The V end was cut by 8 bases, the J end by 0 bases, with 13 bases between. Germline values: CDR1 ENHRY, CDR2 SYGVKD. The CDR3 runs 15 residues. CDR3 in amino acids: CAIRPDSATNEKLFF. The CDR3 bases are TGTGCCATCCGCCCCGACAGTGCAACTAATGAAAAACTGTTTTTT.

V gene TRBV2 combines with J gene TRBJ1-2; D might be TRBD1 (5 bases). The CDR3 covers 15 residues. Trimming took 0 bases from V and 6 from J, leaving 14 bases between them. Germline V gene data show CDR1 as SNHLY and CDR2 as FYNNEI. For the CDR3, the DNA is TGTGCCAGCAGTGAAGCTTGGGGCGCGGCAGATGGCTACACCTTC. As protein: CASSEAWGAADGYTF.

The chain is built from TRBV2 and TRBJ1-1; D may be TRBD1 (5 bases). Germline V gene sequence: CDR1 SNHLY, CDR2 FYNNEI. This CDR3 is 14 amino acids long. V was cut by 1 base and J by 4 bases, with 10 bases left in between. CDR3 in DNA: TGTGCCAGCAGTGAAGGGGGCGCAGGCACTGAAGCTTTCTTT. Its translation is CASSEGGAGTEAFF. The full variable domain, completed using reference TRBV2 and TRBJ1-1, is EPEVTQTPSHQVTQMGQEVILRCVPISNHLYFYWYRQILGQKVEFLVSFYNNEISEKSEIFDDQFSVERPDGSNFTLKIRSTKLEDSAMYFCASSEGGAGTEAFFGQGTRLTVV.

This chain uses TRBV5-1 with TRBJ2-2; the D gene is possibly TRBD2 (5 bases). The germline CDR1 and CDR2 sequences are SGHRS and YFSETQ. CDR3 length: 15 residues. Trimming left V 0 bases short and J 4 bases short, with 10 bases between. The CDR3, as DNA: TGCGCCAGCAGCTTGGCTAGCTCCGGCACCGGGGAGCTGTTTTTT. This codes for CASSLASSGTGELFF. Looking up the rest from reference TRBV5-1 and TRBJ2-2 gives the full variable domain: KAGVTQTPRYLIKTRGQQVTLSCSPISGHRSVSWYQQTPGQGLQFLFEYFSETQRNKGNFPGRFSGRQFSNSRSEMNVSTLELGDSALYLCASSLASSGTGELFFGEGSRLTVL.

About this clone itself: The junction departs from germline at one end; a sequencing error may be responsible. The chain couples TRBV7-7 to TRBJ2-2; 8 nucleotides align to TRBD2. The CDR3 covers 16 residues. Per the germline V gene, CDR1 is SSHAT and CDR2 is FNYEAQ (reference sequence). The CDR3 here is CASSLAAGGPAGELFF. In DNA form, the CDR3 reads TGTGCTAGCAGCTTAGCTGCGGGGGGCCCAGCCGGGGAGCTGTTTTTT.

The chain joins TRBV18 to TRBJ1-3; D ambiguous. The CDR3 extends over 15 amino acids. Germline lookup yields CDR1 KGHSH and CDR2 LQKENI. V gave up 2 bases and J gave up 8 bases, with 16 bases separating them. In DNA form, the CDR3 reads TGTGCCAGCTCACCATCACACCACGGAGGATACACCATATATTTT. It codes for CASSPSHHGGYTIYF.

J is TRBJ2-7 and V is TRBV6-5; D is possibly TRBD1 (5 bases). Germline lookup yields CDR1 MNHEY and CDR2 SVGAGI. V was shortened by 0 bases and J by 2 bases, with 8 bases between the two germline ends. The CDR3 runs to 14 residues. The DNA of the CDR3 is TGTGCCAGCAGTTACTCGGGGCCAACCTACGAGCAGTACTTC. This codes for CASSYSGPTYEQYF.

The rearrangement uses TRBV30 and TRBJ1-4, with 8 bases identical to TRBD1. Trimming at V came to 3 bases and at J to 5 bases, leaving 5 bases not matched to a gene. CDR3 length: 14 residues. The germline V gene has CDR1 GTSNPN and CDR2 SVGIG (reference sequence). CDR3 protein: CAWSPGQVNEKLFF. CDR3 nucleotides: TGTGCCTGGAGCCCGGGACAGGTGAATGAAAAACTGTTTTTT.

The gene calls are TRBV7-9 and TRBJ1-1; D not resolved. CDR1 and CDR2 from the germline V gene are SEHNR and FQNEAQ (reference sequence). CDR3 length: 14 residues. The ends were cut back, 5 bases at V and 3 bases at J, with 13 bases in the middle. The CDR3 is CASSPRLADTEAFF. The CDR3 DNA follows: TGTGCCAGCAGCCCAAGACTTGCGGACACTGAAGCTTTCTTT. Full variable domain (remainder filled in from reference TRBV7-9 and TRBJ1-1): DTGVSQNPRHKITKRGQNVTFRCDPISEHNRLYWYRQTLGQGPEFLTYFQNEAQLEKSRLLSDRFSAERPKGSFSTLEIQRTEQGDSAMYLCASSPRLADTEAFFGQGTRLTVV.

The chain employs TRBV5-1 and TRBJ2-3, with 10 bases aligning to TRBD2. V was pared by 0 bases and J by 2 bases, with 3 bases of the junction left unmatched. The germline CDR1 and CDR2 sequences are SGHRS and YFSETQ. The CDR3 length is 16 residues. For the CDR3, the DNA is TGCGCCAGCAGCTTGGGAGCGGGAGGGAACACAGATACGCAGTATTTT. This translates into CASSLGAGGNTDTQYF.

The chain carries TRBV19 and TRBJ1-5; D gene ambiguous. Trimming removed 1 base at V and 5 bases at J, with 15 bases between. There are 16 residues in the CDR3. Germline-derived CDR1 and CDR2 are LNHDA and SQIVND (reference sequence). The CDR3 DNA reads TGTGCCAGTAGTATAGTGACCCTGGGGAGGGATCAGCCCCAGCATTTT. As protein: CASSIVTLGRDQPQHF.

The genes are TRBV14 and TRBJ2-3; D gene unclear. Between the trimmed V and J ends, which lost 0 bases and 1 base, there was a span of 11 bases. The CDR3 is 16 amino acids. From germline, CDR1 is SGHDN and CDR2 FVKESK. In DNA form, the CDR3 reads TGTGCCAGCAGCCAAGAAGTAGCCACCCGCACAGATACGCAGTATTTT. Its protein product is CASSQEVATRTDTQYF.

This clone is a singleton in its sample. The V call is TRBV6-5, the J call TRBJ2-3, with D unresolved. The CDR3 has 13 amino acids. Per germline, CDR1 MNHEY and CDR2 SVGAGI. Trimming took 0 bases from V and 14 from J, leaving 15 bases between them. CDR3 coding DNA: TGTGCCAGCAGTTACTCGCCTGAGACACGTCGGTATTTT. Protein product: CASSYSPETRRYF.

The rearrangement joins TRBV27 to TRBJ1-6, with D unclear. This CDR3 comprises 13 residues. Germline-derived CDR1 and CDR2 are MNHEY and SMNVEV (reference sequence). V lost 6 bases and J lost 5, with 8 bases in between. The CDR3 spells CASRSQDNSPLHF. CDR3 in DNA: TGTGCCAGCAGATCGCAGGATAATTCACCCCTCCACTTT.

DNA for the CDR3: TGTGCCAGCAGCGGCGACAGGGATCCACCCCTCCACTTT. Protein sequence: CASSGDRDPPLHF. The chain combines TRBV2 with TRBJ1-6; 7 positions agree with TRBD1. CDR3 size: 13 residues. The junction had 7 bases not matched to a gene; V was cut back by 6 bases and J by 11 bases. Germline V gene data show CDR1 as SNHLY and CDR2 as FYNNEI. Drawing the rest from reference TRBV2 and TRBJ1-6, the complete variable domain is EPEVTQTPSHQVTQMGQEVILRCVPISNHLYFYWYRQILGQKVEFLVSFYNNEISEKSEIFDDQFSVERPDGSNFTLKIRSTKLEDSAMYFCASSGDRDPPLHFGNGTRLTVT.

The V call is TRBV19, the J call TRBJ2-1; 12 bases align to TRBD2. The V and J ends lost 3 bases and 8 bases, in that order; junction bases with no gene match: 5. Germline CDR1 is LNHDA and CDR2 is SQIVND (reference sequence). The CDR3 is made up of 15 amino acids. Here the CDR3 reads CASSMASGRADEQFF. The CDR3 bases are TGTGCCAGTAGTATGGCTAGCGGGAGGGCCGATGAGCAGTTCTTC. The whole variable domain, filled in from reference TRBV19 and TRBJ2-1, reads DGGITQSPKYLFRKEGQNVTLSCEQNLNHDAMYWYRQDPGQGLRLIYYSQIVNDFQKGDIAEGYSVSREKKESFPLTVTSAQKNPTAFYLCASSMASGRADEQFFGPGTRLTVL.

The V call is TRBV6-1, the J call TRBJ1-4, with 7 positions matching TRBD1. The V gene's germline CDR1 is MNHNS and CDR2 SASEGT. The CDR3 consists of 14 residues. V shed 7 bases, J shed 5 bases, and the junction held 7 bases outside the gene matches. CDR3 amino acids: CASIKDRKNEKLFF. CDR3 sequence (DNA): TGTGCCAGCATTAAGGACAGGAAAAATGAAAAACTGTTTTTT.

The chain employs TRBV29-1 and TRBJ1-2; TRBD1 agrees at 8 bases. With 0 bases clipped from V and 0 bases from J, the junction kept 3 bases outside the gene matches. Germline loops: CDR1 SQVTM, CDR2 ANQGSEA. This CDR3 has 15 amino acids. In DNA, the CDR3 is TGCAGCGTTGAAGAAGACAGGGGAGCTAACTATGGCTACACCTTC. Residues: CSVEEDRGANYGYTF.